This record covers a single T cell receptor (beta chain). Other DNA sequences in the same sample also yield this CDR3. The sample comes from a study of OX40 agonist ivuxolimab in advanced cancers. The CDR3 length is 13 residues. Germline CDR1 is SEHNR and CDR2 is FQNEAQ (reference sequence). V lost 5 bases and J lost 2, with 9 bases in between. TCRdb's copy holds only in-frame clones and misses some; the assay was immunoSEQ multiplex PCR. Among 65,000 to 80,000 clones, 75% to 85% were seen once, and the ten largest hold under 9.5%. The origin of this receptor is an adult with an advanced solid tumor such as melanoma, head and neck, liver or kidney cancer. The chain couples TRBV7-9 to TRBJ1-2; tentative D call: TRBD1 (6 bases). The specimen was CD4+ or CD8+ T cells sorted from blood, collected in a trial of the OX40 agonist ivuxolimab. CDR3 in amino acids: CASSLQGNYGYTF. For the CDR3, the DNA is TGTGCCAGCAGCCTTCAGGGGAACTATGGCTACACCTTC.